The 10 T cell receptor beta chains reported below all come from one sample, sequenced in a study of CXCR3-negative and CXCR3-positive naive CD8 T cells. The authors prepared UMI-labeled TRB cDNA libraries by 5' RACE. TCRdb reprocessed the 5' RACE reads and reports one entry per CDR3 protein, with no DNA. This sample's table reports 75,000 to 95,000 distinct CDR3 sequences. Sequencing was done on a sample of naive CXCR3- CD8+ T cells from blood. As for subset: CD45RO-CCR7+CD27+CD95- naive CD8+ T cells lacking CXCR3 (TNR3-). These receptors were collected from a human donor in good health. Some clones in this sample may be carry-over from other donors' samples.

The chain uses TRBV6-5 and TRBJ2-5; TCRdb's assignment of TRBD1 cannot be checked, as there is no DNA. The CDR3 is 19 residues long. Germline CDR1 and CDR2: MNHEY and SVGAGI. This CDR3 reads CASSYERHTGTSGIKTQYF.

The V and J genes are TRBV29-1 and TRBJ1-2; the D gene TCRdb calls, TRBD1, cannot be checked with no DNA. Germline CDR1 reads SQVTM; CDR2 reads ANQGSEA. The CDR3 contains 11 residues. CDR3 loop: CSVPRAGGYTF. The full variable domain, rest sourced from reference TRBV29-1 and TRBJ1-2, is SAVISQKPSRDICQRGTSLTIQCQVDSQVTMMFWYRQQPGQSLTLIATANQGSEATYESGFVIDKFPISRPNLTFSTLTVSNMSPEDSSIYLCSVPRAGGYTFGSGTRLTVV.

The chain joins TRBV4-3 to TRBJ2-1; TCRdb lists TRBD1, though no DNA is available to test this call. CDR1 and CDR2 (germline): LGHNA, YSLEER. This CDR3 has 15 amino acids. The CDR3 loop is CASSLDRGFYNEQFF.

This rearrangement joins TRBV3-1 to TRBJ2-7; TCRdb calls TRBD2, which cannot be checked without DNA. Per the germline V gene, CDR1 is LGHDT and CDR2 is YNNKEL (reference sequence). This CDR3 spans 14 amino acids. The CDR3 here is CASSQVTDAGEQYF.

The chain employs TRBV29-1 and TRBJ2-2; TCRdb indicates TRBD1, and absent DNA this call remains unverified. Germline values: CDR1 SQVTM, CDR2 ANQGSEA. This CDR3 contains 15 residues. CDR3 protein: CSVEVGWGRAGELFF.

This chain uses TRBV6-2 or TRBV6-3 with TRBJ2-5; TCRdb reports TRBD2, a call that lacks DNA to check it against. CDR1 and CDR2 (germline): MNHEY, SVGEGT. The length of the CDR3 is 13 residues. CDR3 in amino acids: CASSPGLQETQYF.

The chain's CDR3 is CSVEDERGNYGYTF. This chain links TRBV29-1 with TRBJ1-2; the TCRdb call, TRBD1, lacks DNA for checking. CDR1 SQVTM and CDR2 ANQGSEA come from the germline V gene. The length of the CDR3 is 14 residues.

This chain links TRBV29-1 with TRBJ2-2. CDR1 and CDR2 (germline): SQVTM, ANQGSEA. This CDR3 spans 12 amino acids. CDR3 in amino acids: CSVEEGNGELFF.

J is TRBJ1-5 and V is TRBV6-2 or TRBV6-3; TCRdb's D call of TRBD1 is untestable without DNA. The CDR3 is 14 residues long. Germline V gives CDR1 MNHEY, CDR2 SVGEGT. The CDR3 loop reads CASSWPGTWEPQHF.

This chain joins TRBV7-9 and TRBJ2-7. The CDR3 runs to 13 residues. Per the germline V gene, CDR1 is SEHNR and CDR2 is FQNEAQ (reference sequence). CDR3 in amino acids: CASSLVGANEQYF.